The next 25 T cell receptor beta chains were all read from a single sample in a study of CXCR3-negative and CXCR3-positive naive CD8 T cells. The TRB cDNA libraries were prepared by 5' RACE with UMI labels. TCRdb derives one entry per CDR3 protein from the 5' RACE reads, leaving out DNA. The sample has 7,000 to 8,000 distinct CDR3 sequences. The sample comprised naive CXCR3- CD8+ T cells from blood. Subset reported: CD45RO-CCR7+CD27+CD95- naive CD8+ T cells lacking CXCR3 (TNR3-). The receptor source for this set is a human donor in good health. Some clones in this sample may be carry-over from other donors' samples.

The chain employs TRBV7-2 and TRBJ2-3; the TCRdb D gene call, TRBD2, has no DNA to confirm it. The germline V gene has CDR1 SGHTA and CDR2 FQGNSA. The CDR3 runs to 15 residues. This CDR3 reads CASSGLAGATDTQYF.

The rearrangement links TRBV21-1 to TRBJ1-1; TCRdb's D call, TRBD1, is unchecked because there is no DNA. TRBV21-1 is designated a pseudogene. CDR3 length equals 17 residues. The chain's CDR3 is CASSKDTRAGVNTEAFF.

This clonotype is identified as medium-sized (0.01 to 0.1%) from frequency. The rearrangement links TRBV11-1 to TRBJ2-1. The CDR3 is made up of 14 amino acids. Germline CDR1 SGHAT, CDR2 FQDESV (reference sequence). CDR3: CASSLVSRHNEQFF.

This clonotype registers medium-sized (0.01 to 0.1%) by frequency. The V call is TRBV7-9, the J call TRBJ2-7; TCRdb indicates TRBD1, and absent DNA this call remains unverified. Germline V gene lookup returns CDR1 SEHNR and CDR2 FQNEAQ (reference sequence). This CDR3 is built from 16 residues. The CDR3 sequence: CASSLHQGQGFYEQYF.

This sequence joins TRBV29-1 and TRBJ2-7; TCRdb gives TRBD1 as the D gene, but with no DNA this cannot be confirmed. Germline CDR1 is SQVTM and CDR2 is ANQGSEA. The CDR3 consists of 15 residues. The CDR3 sequence: CSVEIWDRPTYEQYF.

This rearrangement joins TRBV11-2 to TRBJ2-7. This CDR3 has 13 residues. Germline CDR1 and CDR2: SGHAT and FQNNGV. CDR3 sequence: CASSFDGSYEQYF.

The CDR3 protein is CASSPWDSRKNTGELFF. The chain has TRBV5-1 and TRBJ2-2; TCRdb lists TRBD1, though no DNA is available to test this call. Germline values: CDR1 SGHRS, CDR2 YFSETQ. The CDR3 loop spans 17 amino acids.

V is TRBV29-1 and J is TRBJ2-4; TCRdb outputs TRBD2, but without DNA this stays unchecked. Germline CDR1 SQVTM, CDR2 ANQGSEA. This CDR3 spans 13 amino acids. CDR3 residues: CSVNGGEGNIQYF.

V and J are TRBV19 and TRBJ1-1. CDR3 length: 16 residues. CDR1 is LNHDA, CDR2 SQIVND, per germline (reference sequence). CDR3: CASSIDPEIANTEAFF.

This clonotype registers medium-sized by frequency. V is TRBV7-2 and J is TRBJ2-7; there is no DNA to check the TCRdb D call of TRBD2. This CDR3 is built from 15 residues. Germline V gives CDR1 SGHTA, CDR2 FQGNSA. CDR3: CASSLDYGGTYEQYF.

Frequency places this clonotype as medium-sized (0.01 to 0.1%). This CDR3 is CASSYETGGQETQYF. V usage is TRBV6-2 or TRBV6-3 and J usage is TRBJ2-5; no DNA is available, so the TRBD1 call from TCRdb remains unchecked. Germline-derived CDR1 and CDR2 are MNHEY and SVGEGT. This CDR3 is built from 15 residues.

The genes are TRBV28 and TRBJ2-7; TCRdb picks TRBD1, but there is no DNA to check that call. The CDR3 spans 14 residues. Per the germline V gene, CDR1 is MDHEN and CDR2 is SYDVKM. The CDR3 sequence is CASSFRGTGGEQYF.

This chain links TRBV5-5 with TRBJ2-3; the TCRdb call, TRBD2, lacks DNA for checking. The CDR3 runs to 15 residues. Per germline, CDR1 SGHKS and CDR2 YYEKEE (reference sequence). The CDR3 here is CASSPGLARTDTQYF.

By frequency, this clonotype is medium-sized. The rearrangement links TRBV29-1 to TRBJ2-2; without DNA, the TCRdb call of TRBD1 cannot be checked. The CDR3 has 16 residues. Germline V gives CDR1 SQVTM, CDR2 ANQGSEA. The CDR3 region is CSVERTGAFNTGELFF.

V is TRBV19 and J is TRBJ2-1; TCRdb names TRBD1, which stays unverified in the absence of DNA. Per germline, CDR1 LNHDA and CDR2 SQIVND (reference sequence). The CDR3 covers 15 residues. CDR3 sequence: CASSIEWGVRDEQFF.

The V and J genes are TRBV20-1 and TRBJ2-1; the TRBD1 assignment by TCRdb is unverifiable without DNA. Germline V gene lookup returns CDR1 DFQATT and CDR2 SNEGSKA (reference sequence). The CDR3 runs to 14 residues. Here the CDR3 reads CSASSQRGRNEQFF.

This clonotype shows up as medium-sized by frequency. The chain is built from TRBV7-6 and TRBJ2-1; without DNA, the TCRdb call of TRBD2 cannot be checked. The germline gives CDR1 SGHVS, CDR2 FNYEAQ. This CDR3 is 16 amino acids long. The CDR3 here is CASSPRTSGVRNEQFF.

This clonotype shows up as medium-sized by frequency. J is TRBJ2-1 and V is TRBV11-2; TCRdb gives TRBD1 as the D gene, but with no DNA this cannot be confirmed. This CDR3 contains 14 residues. Per germline, CDR1 SGHAT and CDR2 FQNNGV. This chain's CDR3 is CASSFGTGSDEQFF.

The V gene is TRBV12-3 or TRBV12-4, the J gene TRBJ2-3; TCRdb calls TRBD2, which cannot be checked without DNA. This CDR3 comprises 16 residues. The CDR3 here is CASGTSGSRSTDTQYF.

This clonotype is labeled medium-sized based on frequency. The chain is built from TRBV14 and TRBJ2-7; TCRdb selects TRBD1, and the lack of DNA leaves this call unchecked. Germline assignment: CDR1 SGHDN and CDR2 FVKESK. The CDR3 runs 15 residues. The CDR3 loop is CASSQLRTGLYEQYF.

This clonotype is labeled medium-sized based on frequency. The rearrangement joins TRBV7-6 to TRBJ2-1; the D gene TCRdb calls, TRBD1, cannot be checked with no DNA. This CDR3 is 15 amino acids long. Looked up from germline, CDR1 is SGHVS and CDR2 is FNYEAQ. The CDR3 spells CASSTGTGYYNEQFF.

The V gene is TRBV29-1, the J gene TRBJ2-3; TCRdb proposes TRBD2, but this gene call is untestable without DNA. The CDR3 is 14 residues long. Germline V gene sequence: CDR1 SQVTM, CDR2 ANQGSEA. CDR3 loop: CSVERTSVTDTQYF.

The CDR3 protein is CASSVTVRQPQHF. The rearrangement uses TRBV7-3 and TRBJ1-5; TCRdb's D call, TRBD1, is unchecked because there is no DNA. Germline CDR1 is SGHTA and CDR2 is FQGTGA. The CDR3 runs 13 residues.

Frequency places this clonotype as medium-sized. CDR3 sequence: CASSPGTGQETQYF. The rearrangement uses TRBV5-1 and TRBJ2-5; TCRdb picks TRBD1, but there is no DNA to check that call. This CDR3 region has 14 residues. Germline loops: CDR1 SGHRS, CDR2 YFSETQ.

The genes are TRBV7-9 and TRBJ2-5; the D gene TCRdb calls, TRBD1, cannot be checked with no DNA. The CDR3 length is 15 residues. Germline values: CDR1 SEHNR, CDR2 FQNEAQ (reference sequence). CDR3 in amino acids: CASSLAETGRETQYF.